Sequencing of this T cell receptor beta chain was carried out in a study of blood T cell repertoires in COVID-19. This CDR3 has 14 amino acids. Trimming took 1 base from V and 5 from J, leaving 11 bases between them. Germline-derived CDR1 and CDR2 are MNHEY and SVGEGT. In the original analysis: Scientists estimated how many nucleated cells there were by amplifying reference gene primers. Assay: immunoSEQ multiplex PCR; the TCRdb copy retains only in-frame clones and omits some. That table furnishes V, J and clone size, whereas the DNA furnished D and trimming. The top ten clones hold 25% to 30% of a sample with under 55,000 clones, 70% to 90% of them seen once.

The specimen sequenced was peripheral blood. The TCR was taken from a human donor in a cohort sampled during active COVID-19. This chain uses TRBV6-2 or TRBV6-3 with TRBJ2-5, with D unclear. CDR3 bases: TGTGCCAGCAGTTACTGGGCCCAAGGCGAGACCCAGTACTTC. Its protein product is CASSYWAQGETQYF.